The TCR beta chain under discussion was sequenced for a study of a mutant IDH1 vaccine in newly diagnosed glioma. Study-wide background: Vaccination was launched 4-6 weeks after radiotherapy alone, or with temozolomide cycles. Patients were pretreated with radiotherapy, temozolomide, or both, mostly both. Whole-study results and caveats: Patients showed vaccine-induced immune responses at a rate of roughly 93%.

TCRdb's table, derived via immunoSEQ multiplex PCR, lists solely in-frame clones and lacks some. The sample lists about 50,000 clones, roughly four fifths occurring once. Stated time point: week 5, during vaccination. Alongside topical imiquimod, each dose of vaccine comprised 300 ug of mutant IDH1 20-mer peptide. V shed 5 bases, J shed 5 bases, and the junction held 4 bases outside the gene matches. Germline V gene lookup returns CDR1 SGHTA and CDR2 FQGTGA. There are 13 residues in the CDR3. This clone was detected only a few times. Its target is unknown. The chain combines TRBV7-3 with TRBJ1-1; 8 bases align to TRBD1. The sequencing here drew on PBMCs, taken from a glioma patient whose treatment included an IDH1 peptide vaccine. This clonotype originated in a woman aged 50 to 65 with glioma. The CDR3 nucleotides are TGTGCCAGCAGCCAGGACAGGGAGACTGAAGCTTTCTTT. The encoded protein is CASSQDRETEAFF.